This entry lists 20 T cell receptor beta chains sequenced from one sample in a study of identical twins (dated by TCRdb to 2015 to 2016). To prepare the library, 5' RACE was applied. The sequencing machine was an Illumina HiSeq 2000. In-frame beta chains were kept once TCRdb had trimmed the public reads at Q25 with fastp and called clones with MiXCR. Each entry merges the rows of one CDR3 protein and shows their most common DNA and genes. The sample table shows 400,000 to 550,000 distinct CDR3 sequences, and around 15% are seen once. Jointly, the top ten make up about 0.94% of the sample. This sample was also put to use in a study of yellow fever vaccine responses in identical twins.

Sequenced: CD4+ T cells sorted from blood. The receptors come from a woman younger than 35 in good health.

V and J are TRBV5-1 and TRBJ2-1; 9 positions match TRBD2. The V and J ends lost 4 bases and 5 bases, in that order; junction bases with no gene match: 7. The CDR3 has 15 residues. Per the germline V gene, CDR1 is SGHRS and CDR2 is YFSETQ. This CDR3 reads CASSALAGRDNEQFF. The CDR3, as DNA: TGCGCCAGCAGCGCCCTAGCGGGGCGTGACAATGAGCAGTTCTTC.

The CDR3 region is CASSLARQSGGPQHF. The CDR3 bases are TGTGCCAGCAGTTTAGCGCGACAGTCCGGGGGGCCCCAGCATTTT. The V call is TRBV12-3 or TRBV12-4, the J call TRBJ1-5, with TRBD1 as a possible D gene (5 bases). The V end lost 0 bases, the J end lost 9 bases, and 15 bases lay between the germline ends. CDR3 length: 15 amino acids.

In regard to this clonotype: It may be a read error: a sequence one base away is much more abundant. V usage is TRBV6-5 and J usage is TRBJ2-7; no clear D gene. The CDR3 extends over 14 amino acids. CDR1 and CDR2 from the germline V gene are MNHEY and SVGAGI. CDR3 nucleotide sequence: TGTACCAGCAGTTTCTCCAGGCTTAACTACGAGCAGTACTTC. It is translated as CTSSFSRLNYEQYF.

CDR3 loop: CASSSPGPYTDTQYF. CDR3 coding DNA: TGTGCCAGCAGCTCGCCGGGACCATATACAGATACGCAGTATTTT. This rearrangement joins TRBV7-9 to TRBJ2-3; D may correspond to TRBD1 or TRBD2 (5 bases each). The CDR3 totals 15 residues. The germline CDR1 and CDR2 sequences are SEHNR and FQNEAQ (reference sequence). V gave up 4 bases and J gave up 3 bases, with 14 bases separating them.

This clonotype turned up a few times. The chain employs TRBV20-1 and TRBJ2-1; D gene unclear. CDR3 length: 12 residues. Looked up from germline, CDR1 is DFQATT and CDR2 is SNEGSKA (reference sequence). Trimming removed 5 bases at V and 8 bases at J, with 13 bases between. CDR3 nucleotides: TGCAGTGCTTCCGACCTTGGCCATGAGCAGTTCTTC. It specifies CSASDLGHEQFF.

The rearrangement joins TRBV4-3 to TRBJ2-7, with D unclear. CDR3 size: 14 residues. Trimming stripped 1 base from V and 2 bases from J, with 9 bases between. The germline CDR1 and CDR2 sequences are LGHNA and YSLEER. DNA of the CDR3: TGCGCCAGCAGCCAAGTCCGCGGAGCCTACGAGCAGTACTTC. Protein sequence: CASSQVRGAYEQYF.

V and J are TRBV5-1 and TRBJ1-4; D not resolved. The length of the CDR3 is 15 residues. V dropped 4 bases and J dropped 2 bases, with 12 bases sitting between them. Per the germline V gene, CDR1 is SGHRS and CDR2 is YFSETQ. CDR3 residues: CASSPVVSTNEKLFF. Written as DNA, the CDR3 is TGCGCCAGCAGCCCGGTGGTTTCGACTAATGAAAAACTGTTTTTT.

The chain combines TRBV3-1 with TRBJ2-2, with no clear D. Trimming took off 3 bases at V and 5 bases at J, with 16 bases between the two ends. Per the germline V gene, CDR1 is LGHDT and CDR2 is YNNKEL (reference sequence). CDR3 length: 16 amino acids. CDR3 bases: TGTGCCAGCAGCCAGAGACAAACGACGAGAACCGGGGAGCTGTTTTTT. Translation gives CASSQRQTTRTGELFF.

In this sample, this clonotype turned up a few times. The chain joins TRBV10-3 to TRBJ2-6; D tentatively fits TRBD1 or TRBD2 (5 bases each). The CDR3 has 14 residues. Trimming left V 11 bases short and J 2 bases short, with 13 bases between. CDR1 is ENHRY and CDR2 is SYGVKD in the germline V gene. CDR3 in DNA: TGTGCCTCAACGGGGACCCCTGGGGCCAACGTCCTGACTTTC. Its translation is CASTGTPGANVLTF.

This clonotype was picked up a small number of times. J is TRBJ2-1 and V is TRBV5-1; the match to TRBD2 covers 7 bases. The J segment lost 2 bases and the V segment lost 0 bases, leaving 5 bases of the junction unmatched. The CDR3 is 16 amino acids. From germline, CDR1 is SGHRS and CDR2 YFSETQ. The CDR3 DNA reads TGCGCCAGCAGCTTGGCCTTCGGGGGGACCTACAATGAGCAGTTCTTC. It translates to CASSLAFGGTYNEQFF.

The V and J genes are TRBV9 and TRBJ2-3, with 10 bases that match TRBD1. Germline V gene lookup returns CDR1 SGDLS and CDR2 YYNGEE. The junction had 5 bases not matched to a gene; V was cut back by 3 bases and J by 7 bases. The length of the CDR3 is 14 residues. CDR3 in amino acids: CASSERDRGYTQYF. CDR3 nucleotides: TGTGCCAGCAGCGAACGGGACAGGGGATATACGCAGTATTTT.

This clonotype was recorded a few times. J is TRBJ2-1 and V is TRBV18; 8 bases agree with TRBD2. The V segment lost 0 bases and the J segment 6 bases; nucleotides outside the gene matches: 7. This CDR3 region has 16 residues. Germline V CDR1 and CDR2: KGHSH, LQKENI. CDR3 residues: CASSPPQAGDINEQFF. The CDR3 DNA follows: TGTGCCAGCTCACCACCCCAAGCGGGGGATATCAATGAGCAGTTCTTC.

The gene calls are TRBV4-2 and TRBJ2-7; 9 bases line up with TRBD2. The CDR3 totals 17 residues. Per germline, CDR1 LGHNA and CDR2 YNFKEQ. Losses at the gene ends were 1 base for V and 6 bases for J; bases not matched to a gene: 13. The CDR3 sequence: CASSQGTVNSGRGEQYF. Written as DNA, the CDR3 is TGTGCCAGCAGCCAAGGGACAGTCAATAGCGGGAGAGGCGAGCAGTACTTC.

This clonotype was found a few times. This chain links TRBV9 with TRBJ2-5; perhaps TRBD2 as D (6 bases). Germline-derived CDR1 and CDR2 are SGDLS and YYNGEE. V lost 0 bases to trimming and J lost 3 bases, with 12 bases between them. The CDR3 has 15 residues. The CDR3 loop reads CASSVDGEREETQYF. In DNA form, the CDR3 reads TGTGCCAGCAGCGTAGATGGGGAGCGGGAAGAGACCCAGTACTTC.

This chain links TRBV29-1 with TRBJ2-5; 8 nucleotides align to TRBD1. The germline gives CDR1 SQVTM, CDR2 ANQGSEA. V was pared by 6 bases and J by 3 bases, with 6 bases of the junction left unmatched. This CDR3 has 13 amino acids. CDR3: CSVRWTGKETQYF. In DNA form, the CDR3 reads TGCAGCGTACGATGGACAGGGAAAGAGACCCAGTACTTC. Full variable domain (outside the CDR3, taken from reference TRBV29-1 and TRBJ2-5): SAVISQKPSRDICQRGTSLTIQCQVDSQVTMMFWYRQQPGQSLTLIATANQGSEATYESGFVIDKFPISRPNLTFSTLTVSNMSPEDSSIYLCSVRWTGKETQYFGPGTRLLVL.

This clonotype was seen a handful of times. The chain combines TRBV6-5 with TRBJ2-2, with TRBD2 matching over 8 bases. Germline loops: CDR1 MNHEY, CDR2 SVGAGI. V shed 4 bases and J 5 bases; nucleotides not matched to a gene: 6. The CDR3 runs 15 residues. CDR3 sequence: CASSFMSSGTGELFF. The CDR3, as DNA: TGTGCCAGCAGTTTTATGTCTAGCGGGACCGGGGAGCTGTTTTTT.

This clonotype was recorded at least ten times. J is TRBJ2-3 and V is TRBV5-1, with TRBD2 matching 10 bases. This CDR3 contains 19 residues. Germline assignment: CDR1 SGHRS and CDR2 YFSETQ. V was clipped by 3 bases and J by 3 bases; unmatched bases: 16. The CDR3 DNA sequence: TGCGCCAGCAGCTCGGGGCGGACTAGCGGAGAGAGCGGAACAGATACGCAGTATTTT. This encodes CASSSGRTSGESGTDTQYF.

V usage is TRBV3-1 and J usage is TRBJ1-5, with 8 bases aligning to TRBD1. CDR3 length: 16 amino acids. Germline-derived CDR1 and CDR2 are LGHDT and YNNKEL (reference sequence). Trimming removed 2 bases from V and 4 bases from J; junction bases left unmatched: 7. The CDR3 DNA sequence: TGTGCCAGCAGCCAACTGGACAGGGTTGGGAATCAGCCCCAGCATTTT. It translates to CASSQLDRVGNQPQHF.

This clonotype has a count of ten or more. The chain couples TRBV20-1 to TRBJ2-4, with D perhaps matching TRBD1 (7 bases). Between the trimmed V and J ends, which lost 3 bases and 5 bases, there was a span of 14 bases. The CDR3 covers 14 residues. Germline V CDR1 and CDR2: DFQATT, SNEGSKA (reference sequence). CDR3 DNA: TGCAGTGCTAGGGTCTTCAGGGGGGAAAACATTCAGTACTTC. It yields the protein CSARVFRGENIQYF.

This clonotype was picked up many times. The chain recombines TRBV7-3 with TRBJ2-6, with D perhaps matching TRBD1 or TRBD2 (5 bases each). V dropped 4 bases and J dropped 2 bases, with 24 bases sitting between them. This CDR3 is built from 20 residues. Germline V gene sequence: CDR1 SGHTA, CDR2 FQGTGA. CDR3 DNA: TGTGCCAGCAGCTCTCAATTCTGGGACGAGCTAACCCCTGGGGCCAACGTCCTGACTTTC. Protein sequence: CASSSQFWDELTPGANVLTF.